This T cell receptor (beta chain) was observed in a study of T cells after somatic rescue of genetic block. With 5 bases removed from V and 8 bases from J, the gap between germline ends came to 15 bases. CDR1 SGHVS and CDR2 FQNEAQ come from the germline V gene. The CDR3 covers 14 residues. Using immunoSEQ multiplex PCR, the repertoire was profiled, and TCRdb retains in-frame clones only, with some absent. Of roughly 120,000 clones listed, about 89% are singletons. This clonotype originated in a woman under 30. The source material was peripheral blood mononuclear cells (PBMCs). This chain links TRBV7-8 with TRBJ2-2, with D tentatively TRBD1 or TRBD2 (7 bases each). In nucleotides, the CDR3 is TGTGCCAGCAGCCCAGGGAGGGGGCGAGGGGAGCTGTTTTTT. Protein product: CASSPGRGRGELFF.